These 8 T cell receptor beta chains were sequenced from one sample in a study of control samples from healthy donors and cancer patients. Data came from immunoSEQ multiplex PCR; TCRdb stores just in-frame clones and leaves some out. The data show 100,000 to 150,000 clones, approximately 90% seen once. Sequencing was done on a sample of blood. Source of these receptors: a young man in good health.

The chain recombines TRBV5-1 with TRBJ2-2; 11 bases align to TRBD2. The junction had 1 base not matched to a gene; V was cut back by 3 bases and J by 3 bases. The CDR3 extends over 15 amino acids. CDR1 and CDR2 (germline): SGHRS, YFSETQ. The CDR3 DNA sequence: TGCGCCAGCAGCTCGGGACTAGCGGACACCGGGGAGCTGTTTTTT. Encoded protein: CASSSGLADTGELFF.

CDR3 coding DNA: TGTGCCAGCAGTTTACGGGGGTGGAATGAAAAACTGTTTTTT. It yields the protein CASSLRGWNEKLFF. This rearrangement joins TRBV28 to TRBJ1-4, with D possibly being TRBD1 (5 bases). Trimming removed 2 bases from V and 5 bases from J, with 9 bases in between. This CDR3 is built from 14 residues. Germline values: CDR1 MDHEN, CDR2 SYDVKM.

This sequence joins TRBV10-1 and TRBJ1-5; D is undetermined. The CDR3 runs to 13 residues. Germline lookup yields CDR1 WNHNN and CDR2 SYGVQD (reference sequence). The V gene lost 6 bases and the J gene lost 0 bases, with 6 bases spanning the gap. Here the CDR3 DNA reads TGCGCCAGCAGCGAGACTAGCAATCAGCCCCAGCATTTT. Amino acid sequence: CASSETSNQPQHF.

A word on this clone: This likely comes from a read error, as the CDR3 has no conserved phenylalanine or tryptophan at its end. Because the CDR3's place on the DNA is in doubt, the DNA is left out and the CDR3 is given as listed by TCRdb. The chain couples TRBV5-1 to TRBJ1-6. The CDR3 length equals 9 residues, ends included. Germline assignment: CDR1 SGHRS and CDR2 YFSETQ. The CDR3: CASSLVALG.

This rearrangement joins TRBV5-6 to TRBJ1-5; D perhaps matches TRBD1 (6 bases). CDR1 and CDR2 from the germline V gene are SGHDT and YYEEEE. Trimming removed 0 bases from V and 3 bases from J, with 7 bases in between. The CDR3 has 14 amino acids. This chain's CDR3 is CASSLGQVNQPQHF. The CDR3 bases are TGTGCCAGCAGCTTGGGACAGGTCAATCAGCCCCAGCATTTT.

This clone is a singleton in its sample. The chain employs TRBV11-2 and TRBJ2-1, with D uncertain. The CDR3 contains 12 residues. The germline CDR1 and CDR2 sequences are SGHAT and FQNNGV. V was trimmed by 1 base and J by 8 bases, leaving 6 bases between them. Here the CDR3 DNA reads TGTGCCAGCAGCTTAGTAGTCGATGAGCAGTTCTTC. Translated, it gives CASSLVVDEQFF.

In its sample, this clone was seen once. The chain employs TRBV19 and TRBJ1-5; 7 nucleotides line up with TRBD1. The germline V gene encodes CDR1 LNHDA and CDR2 SQIVND (reference sequence). The CDR3 covers 15 residues. V was clipped by 7 bases and J by 3 bases; unmatched bases: 9. The CDR3 DNA sequence: TGTGCCAGTACCAGGGGACAGACTTACAATCAGCCCCAGCATTTT. Its translation is CASTRGQTYNQPQHF.

This clone was counted ten times or more. Here the CDR3 DNA reads TGTGCCAGCAGCTCAAGAGGGCATACGATTACCGACTACGAGCAGTACTTC. Its protein is CASSSRGHTITDYEQYF. The chain joins TRBV5-5 to TRBJ2-7, with D possibly matching TRBD2 (5 bases). Between the trimmed V and J ends, which lost 3 bases and 3 bases, there was a span of 22 bases. From germline, CDR1 is SGHKS and CDR2 YYEKEE (reference sequence). The CDR3 covers 17 residues.